What follows is one T cell receptor (beta chain) and its context. The antigen remains unidentified. The data belong to a study of vaccination and CD4 T cells after COVID-19. The J segment lost 2 bases and the V segment lost 2 bases, leaving 7 bases of the junction unmatched. The CDR3 runs to 17 residues. CDR1 and CDR2 from the germline V gene are SGHRS and YFSETQ. The treatment is: approximately nine-day PBMC culture with coronavirus spike peptide pools or control peptides (ViraFEST assay). Cultured CD4+ T-cell DNA underwent Oncomine TCR Beta short-read sequencing. MiXCR was run by TCRdb on the PCR reads, yielding one entry per CDR3 protein. The sample lists about 24,000 distinct CDR3 sequences, approximately 57% seen once, with less than 15% in the top ten.

The sequencing used CD4+ T cells from blood, cultured in vitro, collected after SARS-CoV-2 vaccination. This receptor was obtained from a human donor who received a COVID-19 vaccine. V usage is TRBV5-1 and J usage is TRBJ2-7; TRBD2 matches at 13 bases. The CDR3 DNA sequence: TGCGCCAGCAGCTTAGTGACTAGCGGGGGGTACGCCTACGAGCAGTACTTC. Its protein product is CASSLVTSGGYAYEQYF.